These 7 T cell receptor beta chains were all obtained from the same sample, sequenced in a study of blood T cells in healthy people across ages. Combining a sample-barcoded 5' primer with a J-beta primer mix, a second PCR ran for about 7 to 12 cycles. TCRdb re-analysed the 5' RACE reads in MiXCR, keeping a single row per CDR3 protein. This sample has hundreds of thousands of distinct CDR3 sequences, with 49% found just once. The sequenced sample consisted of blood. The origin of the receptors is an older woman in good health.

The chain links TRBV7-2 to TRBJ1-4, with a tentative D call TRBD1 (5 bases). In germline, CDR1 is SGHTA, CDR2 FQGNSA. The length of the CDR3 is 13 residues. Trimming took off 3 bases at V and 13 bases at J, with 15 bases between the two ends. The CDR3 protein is CASSFRAASGLFF. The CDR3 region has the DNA TGTGCCAGCAGCTTCAGGGCGGCAAGTGGACTGTTTTTT.

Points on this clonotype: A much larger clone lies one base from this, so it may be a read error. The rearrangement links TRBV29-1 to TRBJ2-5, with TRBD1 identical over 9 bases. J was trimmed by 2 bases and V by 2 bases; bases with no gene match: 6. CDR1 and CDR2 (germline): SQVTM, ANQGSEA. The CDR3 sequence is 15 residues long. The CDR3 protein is CSVETNRGPQETQYF. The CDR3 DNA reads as TGCAGCGTTGAAACGAACAGGGGGCCTCAAGAGACCCAGTACTTC.

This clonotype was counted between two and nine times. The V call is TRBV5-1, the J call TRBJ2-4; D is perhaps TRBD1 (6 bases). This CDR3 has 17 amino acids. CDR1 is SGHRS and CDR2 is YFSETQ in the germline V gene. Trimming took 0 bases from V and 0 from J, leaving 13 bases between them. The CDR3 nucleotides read TGCGCCAGCAGCTTGGGACAGGCCACAATAGCCAAAAACATTCAGTACTTC. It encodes CASSLGQATIAKNIQYF.

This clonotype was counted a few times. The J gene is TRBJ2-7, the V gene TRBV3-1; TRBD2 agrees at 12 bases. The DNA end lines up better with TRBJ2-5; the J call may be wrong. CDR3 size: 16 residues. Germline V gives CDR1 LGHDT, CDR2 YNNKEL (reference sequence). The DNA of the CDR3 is TGTGCCAGCAGCCGACGACTAGCGGGAGAGGGGGAGACCCAGTACTTC. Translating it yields CASSRRLAGEGETQYF.

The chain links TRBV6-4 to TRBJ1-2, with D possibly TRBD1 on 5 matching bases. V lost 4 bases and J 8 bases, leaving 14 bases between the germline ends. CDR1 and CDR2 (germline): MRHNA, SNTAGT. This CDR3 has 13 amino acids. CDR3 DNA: TGTGCCAGCAGTGTCCAACCAGGGAACGGCTACACCTTC. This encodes CASSVQPGNGYTF.

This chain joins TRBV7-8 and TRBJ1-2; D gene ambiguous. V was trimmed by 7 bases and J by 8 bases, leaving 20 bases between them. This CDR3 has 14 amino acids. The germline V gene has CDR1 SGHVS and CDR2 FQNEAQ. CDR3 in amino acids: CASTPALGYEGYTF. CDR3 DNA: TGTGCCAGCACCCCTGCGTTGGGTTACGAGGGCTACACCTTC. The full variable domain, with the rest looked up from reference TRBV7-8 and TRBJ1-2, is GAGVSQSPRYKVAKRGQDVALRCDPISGHVSLFWYQQALGQGPEFLTYFQNEAQLDKSGLPSDRFFAERPEGSVSTLKIQRTQQEDSAVYLCASTPALGYEGYTFGSGTRLTVV.

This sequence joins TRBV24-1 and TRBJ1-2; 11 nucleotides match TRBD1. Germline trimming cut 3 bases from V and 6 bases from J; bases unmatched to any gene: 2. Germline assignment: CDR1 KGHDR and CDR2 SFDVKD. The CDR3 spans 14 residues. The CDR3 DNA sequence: TGTGCCACCAGTGATACGGGACAGGGGGATGGCTACACCTTC. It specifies CATSDTGQGDGYTF.